This entry concerns a single TCR beta chain. The antigen is unknown. This record comes from a study of cytomegalovirus exposure and HLA in healthy donors. The study's findings and limits: Generally TCR sequences proved uncommon, though certain public TCRs appeared in numerous donors.

Both 60 Vbeta primers and 13 Jbeta primers went into the PCR. Measured with immunoSEQ multiplex PCR; TCRdb has only the in-frame clones, and not every one. The top ten hold 4% of the sample, which has about 100,000 clones, more than 65% seen once. The origin of this receptor is a woman aged 50 to 65 in good health and CMV-seropositive. The sample was PBMCs.

CDR3 sequence (DNA): TGTGCCAGCAGCTTGGACAGGATCGACGAGCAGTACTTC. It codes for CASSLDRIDEQYF. The chain uses TRBV5-8 and TRBJ2-7, with TRBD1 as a possible D gene (5 bases). The length of the CDR3 is 13 residues. Looked up from germline, CDR1 is SGHTS and CDR2 is YDEGEE. Between the trimmed V and J ends, which lost 0 bases and 5 bases, there was a span of 9 bases.